The sequence of this T cell receptor beta chain was determined in a study of cytomegalovirus exposure and HLA in healthy donors. Broader study findings: There were a few CMV-associated chains whose specificity for CMV antigens was confirmed in vitro. V- and J-gene trimming in TCR beta was tied to a missense DCLRE1C variant by an analysis performed later. Reportedly, fewer N-insertions than the roughly 600-donor mean appeared in an Asian-associated ancestry cluster in a later analysis.

Primers for the PCR totalled 60 Vbeta and 13 Jbeta. The authors' processing: Tens of millions of unique TCR beta chains, roughly 11 million of them shared, were counted by a later analysis. The assay was immunoSEQ multiplex PCR, and TCRdb's table has in-frame clones only and misses some. From that table come the V and J calls and clone size; the DNA was used to work out D and trimming. The profile covers fewer than 200,000 clones, with over 80% appearing a single time and around 2.3% taken by the ten largest. The germline V gene encodes CDR1 MGHDK and CDR2 SYGVNS. The CDR3 covers 13 residues. J lost 6 bases, V lost 6 bases, and 2 bases had no gene match. This clone has more than one count but fewer than ten. What it recognizes is unknown.

What was sequenced was PBMCs. This TCR came from a male donor in good health and CMV-seronegative. The J gene is TRBJ1-6, the V gene TRBV25-1; 7 nucleotides line up with TRBD1. CDR3 sequence (DNA): TGTGCCAGCAGAAGACAGGGTAATTCACCCCTCCACTTT. Its protein product is CASRRQGNSPLHF.